This is a list of T cell receptor beta chains from one sample in a study of blood T cell repertoires in COVID-19. Sequencing used immunoSEQ multiplex PCR; TCRdb keeps in-frame clones, though not all of them. The repertoire holds 150,000 to 190,000 clones, with 70% to 90% as singletons. Sequenced material: peripheral blood. The receptor source for this set is a woman aged 60-70 years with COVID-19, enrolled during active disease. CDR3s include the opening cysteine and the closing phenylalanine or tryptophan. The D gene is left open where the match is weak. Expanded clones are given a class, and other clones once, few, many or no size at all.

TRBD1	TRBV7-6	NA	TRBJ1-1	TGTGCCAGCAGCTTAGGGGAGACAGGGACTGAAGCTTTCTTT	CASSLGETGTEAFF
NA	TRBV6-1	NA	TRBJ1-6	TGTGCCAGCAGTGAGGGGGGTCGGGGGAATAATTCACCCCTCCACTTT	CASSEGGRGNNSPLHF
NA	TRBV19	NA	TRBJ2-3	TGTGCCAGTAGCCCGGGTAACTCCCTTCCCCTGCAGTATTTT	CASSPGNSLPLQYF
NA	TRBV7-9	NA	TRBJ1-1	TGTGCCAGCAGCTTTCCGGGACAAGGGAACACTGAAGCTTTCTTT	CASSFPGQGNTEAFF
NA	TRBV7-3	NA	TRBJ1-5	TGTGCCAGCAGCTTGGGGGGAGATCAGCCCCAGCATTTT	CASSLGGDQPQHF
NA	TRBV30	NA	TRBJ1-4	TGTGCCTGGAGTGATTCCGCCGGGTCTGGAGGTGAAAAACTGTTTTTT	CAWSDSAGSGGEKLFF
TRBD1	TRBV24-1	NA	TRBJ2-4	TGTGCCACCAGTGATCCCCGACAGGGAGCTCTGAACATTCAGTACTTC	CATSDPRQGALNIQYF
NA	TRBV4-1	NA	TRBJ2-5	TGCGCCAGCAGCCAAGGGGGCTGGGAGACCCAGTACTTC	CASSQGGWETQYF
TRBD1	TRBV14	NA	TRBJ1-6	TGTGCCAGCAGCCAATCCCAACAGGGGAAAAATTCACCCCTCCACTTT	CASSQSQQGKNSPLHF
TRBD1	TRBV3-1/TRBV3-2	NA	TRBJ1-1	TGTGCCAGCAGCCAAGATTCCTTTGTAGGGGGCGGAACTGAAGCTTTCTTT	CASSQDSFVGGGTEAFF
NA	TRBV7-2	NA	TRBJ2-6	TGTGCCAGCAGCTTAGCGTACCCGACAGCCTCTGGGGCCAACGTCCTGACTTTC	CASSLAYPTASGANVLTF
TRBD1	TRBV2	NA	TRBJ1-3	TGTGCCAGCGGGACAGCTAGAGTTGGAAACACCATATATTTT	CASGTARVGNTIYF
NA	TRBV18	NA	TRBJ2-7	TGTGCCAGCTCACCAAGCCCCCTTCTCGAGCAGTACTTC	CASSPSPLLEQYF
NA	TRBV29-1	NA	TRBJ1-2	TGCAGCGTTGAAGGGACTCCTCATGGCTACACCTTC	CSVEGTPHGYTF
NA	TRBV6-5	NA	TRBJ1-2	TGTGCCAGCAGTTACTCTTCAGGGTCCTATGGCTACACCTTC	CASSYSSGSYGYTF
NA	TRBV14	NA	TRBJ2-3	TGTGCCAGCAGCCGGACTAATCCCGTGGCAGATACGCAGTATTTT	CASSRTNPVADTQYF
TRBD1	TRBV6-6	NA	TRBJ2-1	TGTGCCAGCAGTCCCCGGACAGGGCGATCTCAGGCTTCCAATGAGCAGTTCTTC	CASSPRTGRSQASNEQFF
NA	TRBV3-1/TRBV3-2	NA	TRBJ1-2	TGTGCCAGCAGCCAAGATGGGGGAGGTCCCTATGGCTACACCTTC	CASSQDGGGPYGYTF
NA	TRBV21-1	NA	TRBJ1-1	TGTGCGAGCACTCGGGAACTGCTCCTGAACACTGAAGCTTTCTTT	CASTRELLLNTEAFF
NA	TRBV7-3	NA	TRBJ1-1	TGTGCCAGCAGCATCCTTGGAGGGTTCGGTGAAGCTTTCTTT	CASSILGGFGEAFF
NA	TRBV20-1	NA	TRBJ1-4	TGCAGTGCTCTTGACTACGAAAAACTGTTTTTT	CSALDYEKLFF
TRBD2	TRBV5-5	few	TRBJ2-1	TGTGCCAGCAGCTTACGACTAGCGGGAGTATCCTACAATGAGCAGTTCTTC	CASSLRLAGVSYNEQFF
NA	TRBV7-9	NA	TRBJ1-2	TGTGCCAGCAGTATTGGCTACACCTTC	CASSIGYTF
NA	TRBV7-8	NA	TRBJ1-4	TGTGCCAGCAGACCTCGAGGCCGGGGGAGTGAAAAACTGTTTTTT	CASRPRGRGSEKLFF
TRBD2	TRBV15	NA	TRBJ2-5	TGTGCCACCAGCCCCTTAGGGGGAAGCGGGAGATTAGGAGGGACCCAGTACTTC	CATSPLGGSGRLGGTQYF
NA	TRBV6-5	NA	TRBJ1-2	TGTGCCAGCAGTTACTCGACAGGCAATTATGGCTACACCTTC	CASSYSTGNYGYTF
TRBD1	TRBV29-1	NA	TRBJ2-1	TGCAGCGTTCCCCGGACAGGCCGTAGCATAACCTCATACAATGAGCAGTTCTTC	CSVPRTGRSITSYNEQFF
TRBD1	TRBV7-3	NA	TRBJ2-1	TGTGCCAGCAGTTACAATATTGACAGGGATGAGCAGTTCTTC	CASSYNIDRDEQFF
NA	TRBV9	once	TRBJ1-6	TGTGCCAGCCAGGATCCTTATAATTCACCCCTCCACTTT	CASQDPYNSPLHF
TRBD2	TRBV6-6	NA	TRBJ2-4	TGTGCCAGCAGTTATAGGAGACTAGCGGGGGGGAACATTCAGTACTTC	CASSYRRLAGGNIQYF
TRBD1	TRBV19	few	TRBJ1-5	TGTGCCAGTAGTGCCGTGGCAGGGGGGCGCAATCAGCCCCAGCATTTT	CASSAVAGGRNQPQHF
NA	TRBV7-3	NA	TRBJ1-1	TGTGCCAGCAGCCCGAGTTTGGTGAGTGATGAAGCTTTCTTT	CASSPSLVSDEAFF
NA	TRBV29-1	few	TRBJ2-1	TGCAGCGCAACAGGGAGCTCCTACAATGAGCAGTTCTTC	CSATGSSYNEQFF
TRBD1	TRBV7-2	NA	TRBJ1-2	TGTGCCAGCAGCTCAGGACAGGTTTATGGCTACACCTTC	CASSSGQVYGYTF
NA	TRBV9	NA	TRBJ1-1	TGTGCCAGCAGCGTAGCTCTTGCGGACACTGAAGCTTTCTTT	CASSVALADTEAFF